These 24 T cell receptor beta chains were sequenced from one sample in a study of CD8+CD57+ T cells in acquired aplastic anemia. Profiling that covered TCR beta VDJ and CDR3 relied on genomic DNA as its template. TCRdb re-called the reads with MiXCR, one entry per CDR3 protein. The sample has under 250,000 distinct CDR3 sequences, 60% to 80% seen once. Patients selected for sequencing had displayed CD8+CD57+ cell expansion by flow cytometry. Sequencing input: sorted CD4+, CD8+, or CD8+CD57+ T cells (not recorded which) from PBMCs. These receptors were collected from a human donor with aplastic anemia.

CDR3 amino acids: CASSPRGTGWYEQYF. As DNA, the CDR3 is TGTGCCAGCAGCCCCAGGGGGACAGGGTGGTACGAGCAGTACTTC. The rearrangement joins TRBV2 to TRBJ2-7, with 9 bases fitting TRBD1. This CDR3 has 15 amino acids. Germline CDR1 and CDR2: SNHLY and FYNNEI. V dropped 6 bases and J dropped 4; count of bases not matched to a gene: 10. Drawing the rest from reference TRBV2 and TRBJ2-7, the complete variable domain is EPEVTQTPSHQVTQMGQEVILRCVPISNHLYFYWYRQILGQKVEFLVSFYNNEISEKSEIFDDQFSVERPDGSNFTLKIRSTKLEDSAMYFCASSPRGTGWYEQYFGPGTRLTVT.

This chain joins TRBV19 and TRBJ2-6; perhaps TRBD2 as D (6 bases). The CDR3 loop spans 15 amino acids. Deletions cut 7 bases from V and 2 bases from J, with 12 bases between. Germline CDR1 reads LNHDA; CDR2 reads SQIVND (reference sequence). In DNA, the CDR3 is TGTGCCAGTACCCCCCCGGGGGCTGGGGCCAACGTCCTGACTTTC. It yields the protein CASTPPGAGANVLTF.

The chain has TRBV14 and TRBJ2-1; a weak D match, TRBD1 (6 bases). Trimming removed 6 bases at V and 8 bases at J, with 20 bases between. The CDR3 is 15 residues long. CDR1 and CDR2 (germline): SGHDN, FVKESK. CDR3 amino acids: CASRGTGHARDEQFF. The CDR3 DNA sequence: TGTGCCAGCAGGGGGACGGGACATGCCCGCGATGAGCAGTTCTTC.

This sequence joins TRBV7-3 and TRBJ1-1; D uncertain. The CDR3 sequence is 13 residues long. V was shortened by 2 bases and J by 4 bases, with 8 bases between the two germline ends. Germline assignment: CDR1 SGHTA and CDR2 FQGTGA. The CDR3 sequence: CASSLGFGTEAFF. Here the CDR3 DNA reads TGTGCCAGCAGCTTAGGGTTCGGCACTGAAGCTTTCTTT. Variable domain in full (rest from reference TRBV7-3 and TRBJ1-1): GAGVSQTPSNKVTEKGKYVELRCDPISGHTALYWYRQSLGQGPEFLIYFQGTGAADDSGLPNDRFFAVRPEGSVSTLKIQRTERGDSAVYLCASSLGFGTEAFFGQGTRLTVV.

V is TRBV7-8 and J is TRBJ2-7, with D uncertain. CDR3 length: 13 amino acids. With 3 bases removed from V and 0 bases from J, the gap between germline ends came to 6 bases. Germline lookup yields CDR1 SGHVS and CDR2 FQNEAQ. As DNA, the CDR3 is TGTGCCAGCAGCTTTTACTTCTCCTACGAGCAGTACTTC. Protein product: CASSFYFSYEQYF.

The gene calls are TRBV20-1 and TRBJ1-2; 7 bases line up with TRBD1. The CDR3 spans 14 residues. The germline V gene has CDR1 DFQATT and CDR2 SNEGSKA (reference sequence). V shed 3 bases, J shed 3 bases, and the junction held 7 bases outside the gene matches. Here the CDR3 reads CSARPQGKDYGYTF. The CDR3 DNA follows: TGCAGTGCTAGGCCACAGGGGAAAGACTATGGCTACACCTTC.

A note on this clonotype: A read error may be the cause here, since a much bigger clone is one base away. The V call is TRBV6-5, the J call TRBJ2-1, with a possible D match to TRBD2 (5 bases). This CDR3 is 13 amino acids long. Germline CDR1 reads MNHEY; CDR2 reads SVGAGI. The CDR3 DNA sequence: TGTGCCAGCAGCTTGGACTTATACAATGAGCAGTCCTTC. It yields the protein CASSLDLYNEQSF.

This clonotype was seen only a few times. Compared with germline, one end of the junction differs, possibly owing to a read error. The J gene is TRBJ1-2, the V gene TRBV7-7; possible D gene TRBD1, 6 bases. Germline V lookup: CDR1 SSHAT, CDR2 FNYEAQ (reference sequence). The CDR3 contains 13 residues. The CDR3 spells CASSLAGGVGYTF. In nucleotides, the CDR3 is TGTGCTAGCAGCTTAGCGGGGGGCGTTGGCTACACCTTC.

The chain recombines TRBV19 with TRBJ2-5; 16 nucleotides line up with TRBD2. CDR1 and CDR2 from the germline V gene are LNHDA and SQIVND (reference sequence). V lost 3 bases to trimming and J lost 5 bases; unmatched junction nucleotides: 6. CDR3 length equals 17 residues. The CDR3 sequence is CASSIPGLAGGPETQYF. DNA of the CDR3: TGTGCCAGTAGTATCCCGGGACTAGCGGGGGGGCCGGAGACCCAGTACTTC. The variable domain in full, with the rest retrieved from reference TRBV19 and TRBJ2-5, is DGGITQSPKYLFRKEGQNVTLSCEQNLNHDAMYWYRQDPGQGLRLIYYSQIVNDFQKGDIAEGYSVSREKKESFPLTVTSAQKNPTAFYLCASSIPGLAGGPETQYFGPGTRLLVL.

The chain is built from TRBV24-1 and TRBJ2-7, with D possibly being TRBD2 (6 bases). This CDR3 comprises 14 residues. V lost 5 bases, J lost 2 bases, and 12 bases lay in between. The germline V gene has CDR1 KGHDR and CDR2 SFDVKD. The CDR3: CATSAPGVTYEQYF. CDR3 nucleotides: TGTGCCACCAGTGCCCCGGGAGTAACCTACGAGCAGTACTTC.

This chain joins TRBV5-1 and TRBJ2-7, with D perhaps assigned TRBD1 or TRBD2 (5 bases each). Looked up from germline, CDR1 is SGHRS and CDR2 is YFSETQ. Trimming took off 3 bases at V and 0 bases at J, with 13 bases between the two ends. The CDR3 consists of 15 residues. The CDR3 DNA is TGCGCCAGCAGCTCTCGACCGGGACCCTCCTACGAGCAGTACTTC. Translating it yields CASSSRPGPSYEQYF.

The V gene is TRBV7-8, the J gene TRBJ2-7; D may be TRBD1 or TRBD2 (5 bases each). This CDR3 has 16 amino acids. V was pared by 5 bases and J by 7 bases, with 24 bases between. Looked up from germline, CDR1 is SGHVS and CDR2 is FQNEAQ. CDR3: CASSRTARDGFGEQYF. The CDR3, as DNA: TGTGCCAGCAGCCGAACGGCAAGGGACGGTTTCGGGGAGCAGTACTTC.

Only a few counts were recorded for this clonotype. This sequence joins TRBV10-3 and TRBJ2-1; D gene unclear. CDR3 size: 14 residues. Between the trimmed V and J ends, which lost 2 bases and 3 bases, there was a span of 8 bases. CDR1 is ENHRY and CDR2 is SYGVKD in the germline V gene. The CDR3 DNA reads TGTGCCATCAGTGAGACGGAAGGCTACAATGAGCAGTTCTTC. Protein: CAISETEGYNEQFF.

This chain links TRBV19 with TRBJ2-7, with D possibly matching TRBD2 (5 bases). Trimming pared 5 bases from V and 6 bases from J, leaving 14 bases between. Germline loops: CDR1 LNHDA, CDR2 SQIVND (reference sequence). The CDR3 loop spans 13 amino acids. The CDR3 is CASSLSMGAEQYF. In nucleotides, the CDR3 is TGTGCCAGTAGTTTGTCCATGGGAGCCGAGCAGTACTTC.

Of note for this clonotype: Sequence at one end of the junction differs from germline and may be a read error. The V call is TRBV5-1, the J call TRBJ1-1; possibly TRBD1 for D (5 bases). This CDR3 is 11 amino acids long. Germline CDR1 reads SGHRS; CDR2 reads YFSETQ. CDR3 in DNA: TGCGCCAGCAGCTTGGATAGTGACAGAAGCTTT. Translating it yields CASSLDSDRSF.

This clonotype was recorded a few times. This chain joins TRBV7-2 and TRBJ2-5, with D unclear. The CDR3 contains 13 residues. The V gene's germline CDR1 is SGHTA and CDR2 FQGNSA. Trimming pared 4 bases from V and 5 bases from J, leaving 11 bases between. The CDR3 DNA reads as TGTGCCAGCAGCTCCCATCCCCGTGAGACCCAGTACTTC. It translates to CASSSHPRETQYF.

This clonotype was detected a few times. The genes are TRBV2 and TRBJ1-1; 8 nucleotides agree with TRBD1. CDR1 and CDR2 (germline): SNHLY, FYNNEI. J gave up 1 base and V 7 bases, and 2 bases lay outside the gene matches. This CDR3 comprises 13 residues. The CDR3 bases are TGTGCCAGCACACAGGGGGAGAACACTGAAGCTTTCTTT. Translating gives CASTQGENTEAFF.

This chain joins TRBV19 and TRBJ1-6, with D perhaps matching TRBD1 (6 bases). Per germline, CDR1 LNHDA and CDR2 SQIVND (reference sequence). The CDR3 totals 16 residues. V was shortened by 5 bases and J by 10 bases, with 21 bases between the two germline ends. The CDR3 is CASSFLLGGVNSPLHF. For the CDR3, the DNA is TGTGCCAGTAGTTTCCTCCTAGGGGGAGTCAACTCACCCCTCCACTTT.

The CDR3 protein is CASSQQGSNTEAFF. The DNA of the CDR3 is TGTGCCAGCAGCCAACAGGGTTCGAACACTGAAGCTTTCTTT. The rearrangement joins TRBV7-9 to TRBJ1-1, with a tentative D call TRBD1 (6 bases). CDR1 is SEHNR and CDR2 is FQNEAQ in the germline V gene (reference sequence). This CDR3 contains 14 residues. Trimming shortened V by 5 bases and J by 1 base, and 11 bases separated the two germline ends.

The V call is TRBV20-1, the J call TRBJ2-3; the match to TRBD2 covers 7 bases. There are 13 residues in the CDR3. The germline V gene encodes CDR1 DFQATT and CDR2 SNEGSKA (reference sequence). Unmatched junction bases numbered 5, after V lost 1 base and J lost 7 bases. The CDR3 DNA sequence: TGCAGTGCTAGAGGGGCGGGGGTATATACGCAGTATTTT. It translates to CSARGAGVYTQYF.

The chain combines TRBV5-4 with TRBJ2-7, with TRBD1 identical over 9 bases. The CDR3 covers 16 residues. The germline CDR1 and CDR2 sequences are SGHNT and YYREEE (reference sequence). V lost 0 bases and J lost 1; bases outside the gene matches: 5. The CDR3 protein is CASSLDTGTGSYEQYF. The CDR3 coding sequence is TGTGCCAGCAGCTTGGATACCGGGACAGGGTCCTACGAGCAGTACTTC.

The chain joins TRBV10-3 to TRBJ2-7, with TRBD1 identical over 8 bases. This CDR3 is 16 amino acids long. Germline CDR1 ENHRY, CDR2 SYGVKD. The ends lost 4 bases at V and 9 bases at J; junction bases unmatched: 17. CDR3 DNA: TGTGCCATCAGTGGGTGTAGGGCAGGGGGCGGTAATGGGCAGTACTTC. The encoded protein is CAISGCRAGGGNGQYF.

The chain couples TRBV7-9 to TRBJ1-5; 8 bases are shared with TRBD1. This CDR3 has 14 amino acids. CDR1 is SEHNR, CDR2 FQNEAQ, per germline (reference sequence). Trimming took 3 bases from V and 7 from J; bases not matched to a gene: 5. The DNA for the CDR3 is TGTGCCAGCAGCTTCGGACAGGGCGGCCAGCCCCAGCATTTT. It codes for CASSFGQGGQPQHF. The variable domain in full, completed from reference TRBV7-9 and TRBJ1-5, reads DTGVSQNPRHKITKRGQNVTFRCDPISEHNRLYWYRQTLGQGPEFLTYFQNEAQLEKSRLLSDRFSAERPKGSFSTLEIQRTEQGDSAMYLCASSFGQGGQPQHFGDGTRLSIL.

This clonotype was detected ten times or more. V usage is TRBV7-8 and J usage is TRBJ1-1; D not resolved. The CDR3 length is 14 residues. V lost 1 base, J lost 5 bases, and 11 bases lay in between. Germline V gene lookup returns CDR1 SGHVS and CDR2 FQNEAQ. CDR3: CASSLEASGTEAFF. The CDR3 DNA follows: TGTGCCAGCAGCTTAGAAGCGTCGGGGACTGAAGCTTTCTTT. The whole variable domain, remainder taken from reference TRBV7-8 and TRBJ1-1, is GAGVSQSPRYKVAKRGQDVALRCDPISGHVSLFWYQQALGQGPEFLTYFQNEAQLDKSGLPSDRFFAERPEGSVSTLKIQRTQQEDSAVYLCASSLEASGTEAFFGQGTRLTVV.